Listed below are T cell receptor beta chains from one sample, sequenced in a study of blood T cell repertoires in COVID-19. Data came from immunoSEQ multiplex PCR; TCRdb stores just in-frame clones and leaves some out. Here the sample spans more than 95,000 clones, roughly 82% being singletons. The material sequenced was peripheral blood. The receptors derive from a human donor in a cohort sampled during active COVID-19. Both conserved end residues are part of each CDR3. Fields, in order: J gene, clone size, V gene, CDR3 protein. Not every row has a clone size; where given, it reads once, few, many or a size class.

j_call: TRBJ1-4; clone_size: once; v_call: TRBV30; cdr3_aa: CALRQGSATNEKLFF
j_call: TRBJ2-3; clone_size: once; v_call: TRBV19; cdr3_aa: CASSLLAGEVDTQYF
j_call: TRBJ1-2; clone_size: .; v_call: TRBV3-1/TRBV3-2; cdr3_aa: CASSHTRESGYTF
j_call: TRBJ2-2; clone_size: .; v_call: TRBV10-3; cdr3_aa: CAISERGQGINTGELFF
j_call: TRBJ2-3; clone_size: .; v_call: TRBV6-5; cdr3_aa: CASSYTSKDTQYF
j_call: TRBJ1-1; clone_size: once; v_call: TRBV11-1; cdr3_aa: CASSLYRGRTEAFF
j_call: TRBJ2-1; clone_size: .; v_call: TRBV11-2; cdr3_aa: CASSLLATSGINNEQFF
j_call: TRBJ2-1; clone_size: .; v_call: TRBV7-2; cdr3_aa: CASSYLGSYNEQFF
j_call: TRBJ2-3; clone_size: once; v_call: TRBV5-4; cdr3_aa: CASSLSYSSADTQYF
j_call: TRBJ1-1; clone_size: .; v_call: TRBV28; cdr3_aa: CASSCSPGRVNTEAFF